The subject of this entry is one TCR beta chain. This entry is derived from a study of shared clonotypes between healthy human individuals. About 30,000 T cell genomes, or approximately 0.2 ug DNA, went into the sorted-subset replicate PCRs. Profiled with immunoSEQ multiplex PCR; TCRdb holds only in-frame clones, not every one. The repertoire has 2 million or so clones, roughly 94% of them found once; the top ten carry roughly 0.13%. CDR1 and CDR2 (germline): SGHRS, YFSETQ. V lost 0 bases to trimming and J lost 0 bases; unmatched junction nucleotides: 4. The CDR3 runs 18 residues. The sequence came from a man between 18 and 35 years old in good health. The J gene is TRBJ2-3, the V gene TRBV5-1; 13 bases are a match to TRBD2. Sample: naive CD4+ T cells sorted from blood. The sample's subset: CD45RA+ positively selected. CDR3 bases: TGCGCCAGCAGCTTGGCCGGGACTAGCGGGGCTAGCACAGATACGCAGTATTTT. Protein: CASSLAGTSGASTDTQYF.